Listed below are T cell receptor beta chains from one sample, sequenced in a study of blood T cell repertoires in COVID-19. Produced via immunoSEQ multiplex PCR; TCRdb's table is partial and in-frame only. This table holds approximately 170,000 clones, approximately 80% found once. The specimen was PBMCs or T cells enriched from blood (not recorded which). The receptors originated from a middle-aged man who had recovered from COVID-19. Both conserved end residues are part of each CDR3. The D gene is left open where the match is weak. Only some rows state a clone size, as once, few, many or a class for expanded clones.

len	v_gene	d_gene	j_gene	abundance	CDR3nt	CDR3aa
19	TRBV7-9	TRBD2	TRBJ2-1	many	TGTGCCAGCAGCCCGAGAGTGACTAGCGGGCGAAGCTCCTACAATGAGCAGTTCTTC	CASSPRVTSGRSSYNEQFF
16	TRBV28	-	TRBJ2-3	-	TGTGCCAGCAGTTTATTTTTGGGGGCCTCCACAGATACGCAGTATTTT	CASSLFLGASTDTQYF
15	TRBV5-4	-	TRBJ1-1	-	TGTGCCAGCAGCTCCGAGTCAAACAGGGACACTGAAGCTTTCTTT	CASSSESNRDTEAFF
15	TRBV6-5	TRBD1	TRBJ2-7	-	TGTGCCAGCAGTTACTCCGGGACAGGGGGTGGCGAGCAGTACTTC	CASSYSGTGGGEQYF
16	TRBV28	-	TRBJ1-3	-	TGTGCCAGCAGTTTGGGGCAAGGTCAGTCTGGAAACACCATATATTTT	CASSLGQGQSGNTIYF
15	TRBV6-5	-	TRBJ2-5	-	TGTGCCAGCAGTTACTCGAAAACGGTCCAAGAGACCCAGTACTTC	CASSYSKTVQETQYF
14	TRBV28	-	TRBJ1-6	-	TGTGCCAGCAGGGATAGAGGGTTTGTTTCACCCCTCCACTTT	CASRDRGFVSPLHF
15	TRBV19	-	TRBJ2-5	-	TGTGCCAGTAGTTCCGCTGCTACAGGGCGGGAGACCCAGTACTTC	CASSSAATGRETQYF
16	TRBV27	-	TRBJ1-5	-	TGTGCCAGCAGTTTATCCGGAGGGGCGGGCAATCAGCCCCAGCATTTT	CASSLSGGAGNQPQHF
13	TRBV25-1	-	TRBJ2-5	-	TGTGCCAGCAGTCCCCGTTGGAGAGAGACCCAGTACTTC	CASSPRWRETQYF
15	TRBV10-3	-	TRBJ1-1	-	TGTGCCATCAGTAGTTCGACGGGGGGGATAACTGAAGCTTTCTTT	CAISSSTGGITEAFF
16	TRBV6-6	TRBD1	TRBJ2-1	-	TGTGCCAGCACCTCAGCACAGGGGGTTACCTACAATGAGCAGTTCTTC	CASTSAQGVTYNEQFF
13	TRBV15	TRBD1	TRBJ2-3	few	TGTGCCACCAGGGACAGGCAAGAAGATACGCAGTATTTT	CATRDRQEDTQYF
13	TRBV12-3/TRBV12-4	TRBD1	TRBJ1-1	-	TGTGCCAGCAGACCGGACAGGGCCACTGAAGCTTTCTTT	CASRPDRATEAFF
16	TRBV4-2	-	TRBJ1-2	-	TGTGCCAGCAGCCAAGAGAATCTGAACAGGGATTTTGGCTACACCTTC	CASSQENLNRDFGYTF
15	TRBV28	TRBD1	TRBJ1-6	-	TGTGCCAGCAGTTCACCGGGACAGGGGAGTTCACCCCTCCACTTT	CASSSPGQGSSPLHF
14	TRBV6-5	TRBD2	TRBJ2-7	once	TGTGCCAGCAGCTTATTCAGCGGGGGGTTCGAGCAGTACTTC	CASSLFSGGFEQYF
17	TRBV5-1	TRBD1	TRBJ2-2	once	TGCGCCAGCAGCTCCTCGCCGGGACAGAGCTTCGCCGGGGAGCTGTTTTTT	CASSSSPGQSFAGELFF
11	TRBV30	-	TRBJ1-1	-	TGTGCCTGGAGTTTACAGGGCCAAGCTTTCTTT	CAWSLQGQAFF
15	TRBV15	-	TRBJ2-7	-	TGTGCCACCAGCAGAGATCGGGCAGGGCCCTACGAGCAGTACTTC	CATSRDRAGPYEQYF
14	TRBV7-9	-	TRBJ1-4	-	TGTGCCAGTTGCCCACAGGGCGTCGCTGAAAAACTGTTTTTT	CASCPQGVAEKLFF
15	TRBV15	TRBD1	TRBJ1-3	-	TGTGCCACCAGCAGGAGGACAGGGTCCGGAAACACCATATATTTT	CATSRRTGSGNTIYF
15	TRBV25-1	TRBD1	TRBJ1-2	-	TGTGCCAGCAGTCCCCGGGACAGCCCCCTCTATGGCTACACCTTC	CASSPRDSPLYGYTF
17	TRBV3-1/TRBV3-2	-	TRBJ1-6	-	TGTGCCAGCAGCCAAGTTGCTAGGAGCTCCTATAATTCACCCCTCCACTTT	CASSQVARSSYNSPLHF
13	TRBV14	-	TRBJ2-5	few	TGTGCCAGCAGACTTGGCGGAACAGAGACCCAGTACTTC	CASRLGGTETQYF
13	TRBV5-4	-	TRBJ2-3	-	TGTGCCAGCCGGGGGGCCAGCACAGATACGCAGTATTTT	CASRGASTDTQYF
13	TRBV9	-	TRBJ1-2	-	TGTGCCAGCAGCTCCGGGACTCCGGGAGGCTACACCTTC	CASSSGTPGGYTF
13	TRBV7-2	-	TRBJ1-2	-	TGTGCCAGCAGCTTCGGTCCCGGTGAGGTCTACACCTTC	CASSFGPGEVYTF
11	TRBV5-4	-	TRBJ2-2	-	TGTGCCAGCGTAGAATCCGGGGAGCTGTTTTTT	CASVESGELFF
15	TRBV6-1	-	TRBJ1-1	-	TGTGCCAGCAGTGAATGGGGCTGGGGAGGGACTGAAGCTTTCTTT	CASSEWGWGGTEAFF
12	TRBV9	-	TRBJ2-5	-	TGTGCCAGCAGCTCCACTCCTTCAAAGAAGTACTTC	CASSSTPSKKYF
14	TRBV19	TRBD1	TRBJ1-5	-	TGTGCCACAAAACAGGGGATCAGCAATCAGCCCCAGCATTTT	CATKQGISNQPQHF
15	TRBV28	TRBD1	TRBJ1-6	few	TGTGCCAGCTCGCACGCCGGGACAGGCAATTCACCCCTCCACTTT	CASSHAGTGNSPLHF
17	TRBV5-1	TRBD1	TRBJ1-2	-	TGCGCCAGCAGCTCAGAGACCTACCGGACAGGGGCGCAGGGCTACACCTTC	CASSSETYRTGAQGYTF
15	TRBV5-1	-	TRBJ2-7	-	TGCGCCAGCAGCCCGGGGGGCGGGGGCGCCCCCGAGCAGTACTTC	CASSPGGGGAPEQYF
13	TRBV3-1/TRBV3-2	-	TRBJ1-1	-	TGTGCCAGCAGTCGGACAGAGAACACTGAAGCTTTCTTT	CASSRTENTEAFF
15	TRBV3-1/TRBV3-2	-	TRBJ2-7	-	TGTGCCAGCAGCCAGGTCTGGACAGCAGCATACGAGCAGTACTTC	CASSQVWTAAYEQYF
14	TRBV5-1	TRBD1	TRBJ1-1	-	TGCGCCAGCAGAGGGACAGTCATGAACACTGAAGCTTTCTTT	CASRGTVMNTEAFF